These 30 T cell receptor beta chains originate from one sample sequenced in a study of blood T cell repertoires in COVID-19. The data were produced by immunoSEQ multiplex PCR, yet TCRdb's version contains in-frame clones alone and is incomplete. The sample contains 250,000 or so clones, around four fifths of which appear only once. The source material was peripheral blood. These receptors were obtained from a woman aged 55-69 years with active or convalescent COVID-19.

The chain uses TRBV10-2 and TRBJ1-5; unclear D gene. The germline V gene encodes CDR1 WSHSY and CDR2 SAAADI. There are 12 residues in the CDR3. The ends were cut back, 5 bases at V and 3 bases at J, with 5 bases in the middle. The CDR3 protein is CASSPVNQPQHF. The CDR3, as DNA: TGCGCCAGCAGTCCGGTCAATCAGCCCCAGCATTTT.

V is TRBV12-3 or TRBV12-4 and J is TRBJ2-7; the D gene is possibly TRBD1 (6 bases). Trimming took 4 bases from V and 2 from J, leaving 9 bases between them. The CDR3 loop spans 13 amino acids. CDR3 bases: TGTGCCAGCAGTTCGACAGGACCCTACGAGCAGTACTTC. This sequence encodes CASSSTGPYEQYF.

The V and J genes are TRBV7-3 and TRBJ2-1; maybe TRBD2 (6 bases). Germline V lookup: CDR1 SGHTA, CDR2 FQGTGA. This CDR3 is built from 15 residues. Trimming left V 1 base short and J 4 bases short, with 11 bases between. The CDR3: CASSLSVAEYNEQFF. The DNA of the CDR3 is TGTGCCAGCAGCTTAAGCGTAGCGGAATACAATGAGCAGTTCTTC.

The gene calls are TRBV6-5 and TRBJ2-6; D might be TRBD2 (5 bases). V shed 2 bases and J shed 4 bases, with 12 bases lying between them. Germline values: CDR1 MNHEY, CDR2 SVGAGI. The CDR3 has 16 residues. In DNA, the CDR3 is TGTGCCAGCAGTTACGTCCGACCGGGAGGGGCCAACGTCCTGACTTTC. This translates into CASSYVRPGGANVLTF.

CDR3 DNA sequence: TGTGCCAGCAGCTTACTAGGGGTCGGGGAGCTGTTTTTT. The encoded protein is CASSLLGVGELFF. The chain is built from TRBV11-3 and TRBJ2-2; possibly TRBD1 for D (5 bases). Between the trimmed V and J ends, which lost 2 bases and 7 bases, there was a span of 8 bases. The germline CDR1 and CDR2 sequences are SGHNT and YENEEA. This CDR3 comprises 13 residues.

V gene TRBV3-1 (or the pseudogene TRBV3-2) combines with J gene TRBJ2-5; no clear D. CDR1 is LGHDT and CDR2 is YNNKEL in the germline V gene (reference sequence). Trimming shortened V by 0 bases and J by 8 bases, and 16 bases separated the two germline ends. The CDR3 loop spans 15 amino acids. This chain's CDR3 is CASSQDSTGPRTQYF. The CDR3 nucleotides are TGTGCCAGCAGCCAAGATAGCACTGGCCCTCGCACCCAGTACTTC.

This sequence joins TRBV3-1 (or the pseudogene TRBV3-2) and TRBJ2-1; 9 bases match TRBD2. The CDR3 is 14 amino acids. The V gene end was trimmed by 4 bases and the J gene end by 5 bases; junction bases not matched to a gene: 3. Germline V lookup: CDR1 LGHDT, CDR2 YNNKEL (reference sequence). CDR3 loop: CASSPGLANNEQFF. DNA for the CDR3: TGTGCCAGCAGCCCAGGACTAGCGAACAATGAGCAGTTCTTC.

This chain uses TRBV27 with TRBJ1-1, with D unclear. The V end lost 4 bases, the J end lost 5 bases, and 11 bases lay between the germline ends. The CDR3 totals 13 residues. CDR1 MNHEY and CDR2 SMNVEV come from the germline V gene (reference sequence). The CDR3 reads CASSYAPQTEAFF. In DNA, the CDR3 is TGTGCCAGCAGTTATGCCCCACAGACTGAAGCTTTCTTT.

This chain uses TRBV20-1 with TRBJ1-3; 9 bases are shared with TRBD1. The germline V gene encodes CDR1 DFQATT and CDR2 SNEGSKA (reference sequence). V gave up 3 bases and J gave up 3 bases; unmatched junction bases: 6. CDR3 length: 15 residues. This chain's CDR3 is CSASQRQGGGNTIYF. CDR3 nucleotide sequence: TGCAGTGCTAGTCAGAGACAGGGGGGTGGAAACACCATATATTTT.

To note about this clone: One junction end disagrees with the germline gene, perhaps due to a read error. The V call is TRBV6-5, the J call TRBJ1-2, with TRBD1 as a possible D gene (5 bases). The CDR3 length is 13 residues. The germline V gene has CDR1 MNHEY and CDR2 SVGAGI. The CDR3 DNA sequence: TGTGCCAGCAGGGAGCTGCCGGGGGAATCCCCACAGTTC. Encoded protein: CASRELPGESPQF.

This clone was seen only once. The gene calls are TRBV27 and TRBJ2-2; TRBD1 might be the D (6 bases). From germline, CDR1 is MNHEY and CDR2 SMNVEV (reference sequence). V gave up 0 bases and J gave up 2 bases, with 13 bases separating them. This CDR3 is built from 17 residues. The CDR3 nucleotides are TGTGCCAGCAGTTTATCTGGGACAATGGGAAACACCGGGGAGCTGTTTTTT. It translates to CASSLSGTMGNTGELFF.

This clone was recorded many times. The chain is built from TRBV2 and TRBJ2-1; 9 nucleotides match TRBD1. The trim removed 5 bases at V and 5 bases at J, leaving 7 bases unmatched. The CDR3 is made up of 15 amino acids. Per germline, CDR1 SNHLY and CDR2 FYNNEI. The CDR3 region has the DNA TGTGCCAGCAGTACAGGGGGCGCATGGGACAATGAGCAGTTCTTC. It codes for CASSTGGAWDNEQFF.

This clone was detected only once. The J gene is TRBJ2-1, the V gene TRBV5-6; 7 bases agree with TRBD2. Trimming cost V 1 base and J 3 bases; bases outside gene matches: 7. The germline V gene encodes CDR1 SGHDT and CDR2 YYEEEE. CDR3 length equals 16 residues. CDR3 nucleotide sequence: TGTGCCAGCAGCTTGCGGCTAGCGGCATACTACAATGAGCAGTTCTTC. Translation gives CASSLRLAAYYNEQFF.

This chain connects TRBV10-3 to TRBJ2-1; 11 nucleotides match TRBD1. The trim removed 8 bases at V and 6 bases at J, leaving 18 bases unmatched. This CDR3 contains 18 residues. The germline V gene encodes CDR1 ENHRY and CDR2 SYGVKD. CDR3 residues: CAIHGWGFGGQGVNEQFF. Here the CDR3 DNA reads TGTGCCATCCACGGTTGGGGTTTTGGGGGACAGGGGGTCAATGAGCAGTTCTTC.

CDR3 DNA: TGTGCCAGCAGTCTCCATCTAGCGGTCCGGGCAGATACGCAGTATTTT. It codes for CASSLHLAVRADTQYF. This rearrangement joins TRBV7-2 to TRBJ2-3; 7 bases line up with TRBD2. The V segment lost 6 bases and the J segment 4 bases; nucleotides outside the gene matches: 13. The CDR3 consists of 16 residues. Germline-derived CDR1 and CDR2 are SGHTA and FQGNSA.

The rearrangement uses TRBV7-9 and TRBJ1-1; D perhaps matches TRBD1 (6 bases). CDR3 size: 15 residues. With 2 bases removed from V and 5 bases from J, the gap between germline ends came to 15 bases. Per the germline V gene, CDR1 is SEHNR and CDR2 is FQNEAQ (reference sequence). The CDR3 here is CASSLRGATGTEAFF. CDR3 DNA sequence: TGTGCCAGCAGCTTACGGGGGGCAACTGGGACTGAAGCTTTCTTT.

The sample holds many counts of this clone. The chain employs TRBV5-1 and TRBJ1-2, with TRBD1 matching 10 bases. The CDR3 is 15 amino acids. V dropped 5 bases and J dropped 4; count of bases not matched to a gene: 8. The germline V gene encodes CDR1 SGHRS and CDR2 YFSETQ. CDR3 sequence reads: CASSWGDRGTYGYTF. CDR3 nucleotide sequence: TGCGCCAGCAGTTGGGGGGACAGGGGCACCTATGGCTACACCTTC.

This chain links TRBV29-1 with TRBJ1-1; D gene unclear. Germline CDR1 SQVTM, CDR2 ANQGSEA. The CDR3 covers 17 residues. Between the trimmed V and J ends, which lost 3 bases and 3 bases, there was a span of 23 bases. CDR3 DNA: TGCAGCGTTGACCCATGGGATGTGGCGGGCGGGGACACTGAAGCTTTCTTT. Amino acids: CSVDPWDVAGGDTEAFF. The entire variable domain, with the rest obtained from reference TRBV29-1 and TRBJ1-1, is as follows: SAVISQKPSRDICQRGTSLTIQCQVDSQVTMMFWYRQQPGQSLTLIATANQGSEATYESGFVIDKFPISRPNLTFSTLTVSNMSPEDSSIYLCSVDPWDVAGGDTEAFFGQGTRLTVV.

The J gene is TRBJ1-2, the V gene TRBV29-1; 7 bases line up with TRBD1. The germline V gene has CDR1 SQVTM and CDR2 ANQGSEA. The CDR3 consists of 13 residues. V gave up 6 bases and J gave up 4 bases; unmatched junction bases: 8. CDR3 coding DNA: TGCAGCGTCCCCCGACAGGGTCTCTATGGCTACACCTTC. Protein: CSVPRQGLYGYTF.

This clone turned up a few times. The chain recombines TRBV11-2 with TRBJ2-3; D is possibly TRBD1 (5 bases). The CDR3 consists of 12 residues. Trimming shortened V by 5 bases and J by 4 bases, and 7 bases separated the two germline ends. Germline V CDR1 and CDR2: SGHAT, FQNNGV. CDR3 sequence: CASSPGPDTQYF. CDR3 DNA: TGTGCCAGCAGCCCAGGGCCAGATACGCAGTATTTT.

The chain couples TRBV6-1 to TRBJ2-3; D may be TRBD2 (5 bases). Germline CDR1 and CDR2: MNHNS and SASEGT. The CDR3 runs to 12 residues. Deletions cut 2 bases from V and 12 bases from J, with 12 bases between. CDR3 sequence: CASSELRGHQYF. The DNA for the CDR3 is TGTGCCAGCAGTGAATTGCGCGGGCACCAGTATTTT.

The chain uses TRBV11-3 and TRBJ2-7; D perhaps matches TRBD1 (5 bases). CDR1 and CDR2 from the germline V gene are SGHNT and YENEEA. Trimming took off 5 bases at V and 9 bases at J, with 14 bases between the two ends. The CDR3 length is 12 residues. CDR3 sequence: CASSKDGQGQYF. The CDR3, as DNA: TGTGCCAGCAGCAAGGACGGTCAGGGGCAGTACTTC.

This sequence joins TRBV5-1 and TRBJ2-5, with 7 bases lining up with TRBD1. Germline CDR1 and CDR2: SGHRS and YFSETQ. The CDR3 is 13 amino acids. V was pared by 2 bases and J by 5 bases, with 3 bases of the junction left unmatched. In DNA, the CDR3 is TGCGCCAGCAGCTTTACAGGGGATGAGACCCAGTACTTC. It translates to CASSFTGDETQYF.

The chain couples TRBV5-1 to TRBJ2-5, with D maybe TRBD1 (7 bases). The CDR3 is 17 amino acids. V shed 4 bases and J shed 3 bases, with 22 bases lying between them. CDR1 and CDR2 from the germline V gene are SGHRS and YFSETQ. Written as DNA, the CDR3 is TGCGCCAGCAGCCCGGGAGTGGTCGGAGGGGGCGAAGAGACCCAGTACTTC. This codes for CASSPGVVGGGEETQYF.

The chain is built from TRBV10-2 and TRBJ2-7; 12 nucleotides line up with TRBD1. The CDR3 runs 13 residues. V was pared by 9 bases and J by 7 bases, with 7 bases of the junction left unmatched. Germline V gene data show CDR1 as WSHSY and CDR2 as SAAADI. The CDR3 DNA reads TGCGCCAGTGGGGGACAGGGGGCAGGGGAGCAGTACTTC. Residues: CASGGQGAGEQYF.

The V and J genes are TRBV6-5 and TRBJ1-1, with a possible D match to TRBD1 (5 bases). The CDR3 loop spans 11 amino acids. With 8 bases removed from V and 4 bases from J, the gap between germline ends came to 8 bases. Germline assignment: CDR1 MNHEY and CDR2 SVGAGI. CDR3 DNA sequence: TGTGCCAGCGGGGGGTCCACTGAAGCTTTCTTT. This gives the protein CASGGSTEAFF.

In DNA, the CDR3 is TGTGCCAGCAGCCCCCTTCCTCAGGGGGCAAAGGAACAGCCCCAGCATTTT. It yields the protein CASSPLPQGAKEQPQHF. The gene calls are TRBV28 and TRBJ1-5, with TRBD1 matching over 8 bases. CDR3 length: 17 residues. Germline lookup yields CDR1 MDHEN and CDR2 SYDVKM. V lost 6 bases and J lost 7; bases outside the gene matches: 17.

The chain has TRBV15 and TRBJ1-4, with 8 bases aligning to TRBD1. The CDR3 runs to 16 residues. In germline, CDR1 is LNHNV, CDR2 YYDKDF (reference sequence). V lost 5 bases and J lost 8; bases outside the gene matches: 13. The CDR3 reads CATSPLAGGGWEKLFF. For the CDR3, the DNA is TGTGCCACCAGCCCCCTAGCAGGGGGCGGTTGGGAAAAACTGTTTTTT.

The chain is built from TRBV3-1 (or the pseudogene TRBV3-2) and TRBJ2-5; 11 bases are shared with TRBD2. V lost 0 bases to trimming and J lost 2 bases; unmatched junction nucleotides: 2. Germline loops: CDR1 LGHDT, CDR2 YNNKEL (reference sequence). The CDR3 covers 16 residues. This CDR3 reads CASSQDLAGGQETQYF. The CDR3, as DNA: TGTGCCAGCAGCCAAGATCTAGCGGGGGGACAAGAGACCCAGTACTTC.

J is TRBJ1-1 and V is TRBV18; TRBD1 agrees at 7 bases. Losses at the gene ends were 0 bases for V and 1 base for J; bases not matched to a gene: 5. The length of the CDR3 is 16 residues. Germline V gene sequence: CDR1 KGHSH, CDR2 LQKENI. In nucleotides, the CDR3 is TGTGCCAGCTCACCACCGGAGGGACAGAGGAACACTGAAGCTTTCTTT. It codes for CASSPPEGQRNTEAFF.